This T cell receptor (beta chain) was obtained from a study of tumor-infiltrating lymphocytes in primary liver carcinoma. Overall study: Each participant had primary liver carcinoma, and surgical resection was the treatment. Sample counts of productive TCRbeta reads spanned roughly 3.65 to 8 million; these counts were similar across tissue types.

The ends lost 3 bases at V and 7 bases at J; junction bases unmatched: 8. Germline-derived CDR1 and CDR2 are MDHEN and SYDVKM. The CDR3 runs to 14 residues. Of note for this clonotype: Antigen: not known.

Total RNA amounting to around 450 ng was the source from which TCR beta cDNA was made with a constant-region primer. The TCR beta library was amplified through three nested multiplex PCR rounds in a modified ARM-PCR procedure. Each of the first two PCR rounds ran approximately 9 cycles with TRBV1-TRBV30 forward and C-beta reverse primers. Via MiXCR, TCRdb re-called the multiplex PCR reads, giving one row per CDR3 protein. The sample records some 190,000 distinct CDR3 sequences, about 60% being singletons. Points from the study as a whole: Tumor region pairs showed greater overlap than either tumor-adjacent or tumor-blood pairs did. When set against blood, tumors had a significantly higher top-250-clone fraction (p = 0.039).

The study extracted blood RNA from unsorted whole blood and also extracted germline DNA. The chain carries TRBV28 and TRBJ2-7; 8 positions agree with TRBD2. This TCR was recovered from a man in his forties with primary liver carcinoma and hepatitis B virus infection. The sample was peripheral blood. CDR3 loop: CASSFISGGGEQYF. DNA of the CDR3: TGTGCCAGCAGTTTTATATCGGGAGGGGGGGAGCAGTACTTC.